This TCR beta chain was identified during a study of cytomegalovirus exposure and HLA in healthy donors. General study points: Most TCR beta V segments were productive about 90% or about 30% of the time in an earlier analysis.

Trimming cost V 5 bases and J 8 bases, with 13 bases left between them. Germline V gives CDR1 SGDLS, CDR2 YYNGEE. The CDR3 loop spans 13 amino acids. Details on this clone: Its target is not known.

The primer mix had 60 Vbeta and 13 Jbeta primers. The method was immunoSEQ multiplex PCR; TCRdb's version includes in-frame clones alone and lacks a portion of them. The sample lists some 180,000 clones, 70% to 90% occurring once. The sequence was obtained from a man aged 30 to 39 in good health and CMV-seropositive. Material: PBMCs. The V call is TRBV9, the J call TRBJ1-4; a weak D match, TRBD1 (6 bases). Here the CDR3 DNA reads TGTGCCAGCAGTCGACAGGTCGACGAAAAACTGTTTTTT. This encodes CASSRQVDEKLFF.